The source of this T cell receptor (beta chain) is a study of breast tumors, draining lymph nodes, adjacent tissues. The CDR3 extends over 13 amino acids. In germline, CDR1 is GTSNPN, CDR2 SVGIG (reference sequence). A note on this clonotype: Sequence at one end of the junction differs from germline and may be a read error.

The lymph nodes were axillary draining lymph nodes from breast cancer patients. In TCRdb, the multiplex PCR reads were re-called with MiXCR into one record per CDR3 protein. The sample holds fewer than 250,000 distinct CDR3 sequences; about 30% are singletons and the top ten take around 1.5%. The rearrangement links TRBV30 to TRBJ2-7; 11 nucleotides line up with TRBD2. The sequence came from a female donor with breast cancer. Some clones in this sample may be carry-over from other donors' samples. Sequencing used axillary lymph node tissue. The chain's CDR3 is CAWSILAGVEQYF. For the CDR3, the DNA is TGTGCCTGGAGTATACTAGCGGGAGTTGAGCAATACTTC.